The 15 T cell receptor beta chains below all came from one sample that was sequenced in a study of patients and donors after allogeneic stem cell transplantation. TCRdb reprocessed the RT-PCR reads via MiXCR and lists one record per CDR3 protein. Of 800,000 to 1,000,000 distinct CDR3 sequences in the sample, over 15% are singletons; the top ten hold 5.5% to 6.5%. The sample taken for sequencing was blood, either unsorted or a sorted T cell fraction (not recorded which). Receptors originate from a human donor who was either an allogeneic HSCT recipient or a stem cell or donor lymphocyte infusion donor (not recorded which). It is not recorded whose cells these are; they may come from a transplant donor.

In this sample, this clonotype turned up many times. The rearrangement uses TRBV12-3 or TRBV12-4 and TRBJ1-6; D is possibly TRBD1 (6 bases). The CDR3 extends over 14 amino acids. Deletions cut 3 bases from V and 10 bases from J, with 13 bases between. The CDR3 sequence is CASSLGAGESPLHF. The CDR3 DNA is TGTGCCAGCAGTTTGGGGGCAGGGGAATCACCCCTCCACTTT.

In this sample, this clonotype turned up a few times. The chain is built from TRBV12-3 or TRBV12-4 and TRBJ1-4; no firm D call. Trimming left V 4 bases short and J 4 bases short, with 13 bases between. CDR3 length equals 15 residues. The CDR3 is CASSSRGGLNEKLFF. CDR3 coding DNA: TGTGCCAGCAGTTCCCGGGGAGGCCTTAATGAAAAACTGTTTTTT.

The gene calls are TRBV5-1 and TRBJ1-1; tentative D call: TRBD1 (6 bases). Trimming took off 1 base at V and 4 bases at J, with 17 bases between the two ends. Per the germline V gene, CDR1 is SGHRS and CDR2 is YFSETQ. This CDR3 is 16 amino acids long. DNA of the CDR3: TGCGCCAGCAGCTTGTCCCCCGGGGGCTTGGGCACTGAAGCTTTCTTT. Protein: CASSLSPGGLGTEAFF.

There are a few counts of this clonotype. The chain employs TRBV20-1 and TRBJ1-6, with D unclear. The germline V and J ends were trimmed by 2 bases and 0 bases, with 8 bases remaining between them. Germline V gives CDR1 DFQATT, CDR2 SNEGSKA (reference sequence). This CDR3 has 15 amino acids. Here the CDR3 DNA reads TGCAGTGCTAGAAAAGGCAGCTCCTATAATTCACCCCTCCACTTT. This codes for CSARKGSSYNSPLHF.

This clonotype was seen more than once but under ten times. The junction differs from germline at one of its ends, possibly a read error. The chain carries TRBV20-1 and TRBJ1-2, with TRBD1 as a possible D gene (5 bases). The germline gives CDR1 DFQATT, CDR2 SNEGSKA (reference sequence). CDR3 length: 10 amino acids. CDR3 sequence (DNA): TGCAGTGCTAGGCTGGCAGGGTTGTCCTTC. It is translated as CSARLAGLSF.

The CDR3 bases are TGTGCCAGCAGCCTGGACAGGGTCAATTCACCCCTCCACTTT. Translation gives CASSLDRVNSPLHF. J is TRBJ1-6 and V is TRBV7-3; 8 bases align to TRBD1. CDR3 size: 14 residues. Looked up from germline, CDR1 is SGHTA and CDR2 is FQGTGA. V shed 5 bases and J 7 bases; nucleotides not matched to a gene: 4.

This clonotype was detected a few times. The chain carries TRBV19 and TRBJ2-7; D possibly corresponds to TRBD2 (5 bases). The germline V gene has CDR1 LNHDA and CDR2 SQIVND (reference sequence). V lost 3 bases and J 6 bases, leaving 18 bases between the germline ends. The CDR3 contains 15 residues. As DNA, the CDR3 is TGTGCCAGTAGTATTGTTTGGGGTTACGGAGGCGAGCAGTACTTC. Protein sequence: CASSIVWGYGGEQYF.

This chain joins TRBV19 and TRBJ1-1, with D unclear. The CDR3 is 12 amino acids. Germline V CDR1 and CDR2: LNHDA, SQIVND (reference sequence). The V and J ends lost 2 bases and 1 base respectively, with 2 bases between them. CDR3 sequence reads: CASSITNTEAFF. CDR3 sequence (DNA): TGTGCCAGTAGTATAACGAACACTGAAGCTTTCTTT.

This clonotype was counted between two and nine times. Here the CDR3 reads CATSLADTDTQYF. Written as DNA, the CDR3 is TGTGCCACCAGTCTAGCGGACACAGATACGCAGTATTTT. V gene TRBV24-1 combines with J gene TRBJ2-3, with 7 bases aligning to TRBD2. The V gene end was trimmed by 6 bases and the J gene end by 2 bases; junction bases not matched to a gene: 1. The CDR3 totals 13 residues. Germline CDR1 is KGHDR and CDR2 is SFDVKD.

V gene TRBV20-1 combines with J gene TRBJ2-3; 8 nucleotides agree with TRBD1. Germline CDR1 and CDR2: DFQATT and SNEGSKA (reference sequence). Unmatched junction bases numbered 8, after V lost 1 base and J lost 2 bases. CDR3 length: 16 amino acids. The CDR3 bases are TGCAGTGCTAGAGCTCAGGACAGGGTCCTCACAGATACGCAGTATTTT. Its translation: CSARAQDRVLTDTQYF.

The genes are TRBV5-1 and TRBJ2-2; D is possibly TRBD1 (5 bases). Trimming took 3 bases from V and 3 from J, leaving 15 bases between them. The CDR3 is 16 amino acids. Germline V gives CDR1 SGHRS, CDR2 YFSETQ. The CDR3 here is CASSSLRGSDTGELFF. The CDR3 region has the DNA TGCGCCAGCAGCTCCCTAAGGGGTTCGGACACCGGGGAGCTGTTTTTT.

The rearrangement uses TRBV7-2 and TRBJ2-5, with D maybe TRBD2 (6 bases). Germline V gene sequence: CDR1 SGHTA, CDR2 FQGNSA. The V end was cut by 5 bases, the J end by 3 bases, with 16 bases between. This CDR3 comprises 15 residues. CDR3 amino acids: CASSPLGGGKETQYF. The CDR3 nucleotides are TGTGCCAGCAGCCCCCTCGGTGGGGGGAAAGAGACCCAGTACTTC.

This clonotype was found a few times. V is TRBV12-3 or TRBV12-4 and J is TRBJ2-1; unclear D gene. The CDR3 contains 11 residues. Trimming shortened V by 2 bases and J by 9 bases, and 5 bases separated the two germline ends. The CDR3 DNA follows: TGTGCCAGCAGTTTAATCGCTGAGCAGTTCTTC. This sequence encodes CASSLIAEQFF.

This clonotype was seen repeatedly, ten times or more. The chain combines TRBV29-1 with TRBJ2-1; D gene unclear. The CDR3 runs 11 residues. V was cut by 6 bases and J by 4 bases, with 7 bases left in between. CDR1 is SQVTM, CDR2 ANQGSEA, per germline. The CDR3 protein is CSVEQYNEQFF. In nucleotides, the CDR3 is TGCAGCGTGGAACAGTACAATGAGCAGTTCTTC.

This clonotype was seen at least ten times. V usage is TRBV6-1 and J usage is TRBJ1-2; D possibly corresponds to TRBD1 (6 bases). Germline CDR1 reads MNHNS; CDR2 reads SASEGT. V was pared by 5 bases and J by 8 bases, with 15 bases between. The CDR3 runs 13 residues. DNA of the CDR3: TGTGCCAGCAGTCGCACAGGGAGAGACGGCTACACCTTC. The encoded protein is CASSRTGRDGYTF.